These T cell receptor beta chains were read from a single sample in a study of blood T cell repertoires in COVID-19. Assay: immunoSEQ multiplex PCR; the TCRdb copy retains only in-frame clones and omits some. Seen here are roughly 400,000 clones, 80% to 95% observed once, and the top ten hold roughly 0.66%. Material for sequencing was PBMCs or T cells enriched from blood (not recorded which). The receptors derive from a man aged 18 to 29 who had recovered from COVID-19. The CDR3 runs from the conserved cysteine through the conserved F or W. D genes are given only for firm matches. The size field is filled for only some rows; it gives once, few, many or a size class.

d_call: TRBD1
v_call: TRBV3-1/TRBV3-2
clone_size: -
j_call: TRBJ2-3
cdr3_aa: CASSQGQGAGDTQYF
cdr3_nt: TGTGCCAGCAGCCAAGGCCAGGGGGCCGGAGATACGCAGTATTTT

d_call: TRBD2
v_call: TRBV7-8
clone_size: -
j_call: TRBJ2-2
cdr3_aa: CASPTSGRLTGELFF
cdr3_nt: TGTGCCAGCCCGACTAGCGGAAGACTCACCGGGGAGCTGTTTTTT

d_call: -
v_call: TRBV5-8
clone_size: -
j_call: TRBJ1-1
cdr3_aa: CASSAGVKNTEAFF
cdr3_nt: TGTGCCAGCAGCGCGGGGGTTAAGAACACTGAAGCTTTCTTT

d_call: -
v_call: TRBV5-1
clone_size: -
j_call: TRBJ2-2
cdr3_aa: CASSRLGADTGELFF
cdr3_nt: TGCGCCAGCAGCCGCCTGGGGGCGGACACCGGGGAGCTGTTTTTT

d_call: TRBD2
v_call: TRBV3-1/TRBV3-2
clone_size: -
j_call: TRBJ2-3
cdr3_aa: CASSQVAAGGRDTQYF
cdr3_nt: TGTGCCAGCAGCCAAGTTGCAGCGGGAGGTAGAGATACGCAGTATTTT

d_call: -
v_call: TRBV4-1
clone_size: -
j_call: TRBJ2-1
cdr3_aa: CASSQDLGPNEQFF
cdr3_nt: TGCGCCAGCAGCCAAGATCTGGGGCCCAATGAGCAGTTCTTC

d_call: -
v_call: TRBV7-6
clone_size: -
j_call: TRBJ1-1
cdr3_aa: CASSSDWNTEAFF
cdr3_nt: TGTGCCAGCAGCTCGGACTGGAACACTGAAGCTTTCTTT

d_call: TRBD1
v_call: TRBV7-9
clone_size: once
j_call: TRBJ2-7
cdr3_aa: CASSVDRDTYEQYF
cdr3_nt: TGTGCCAGCAGCGTAGACAGGGATACCTACGAGCAGTACTTC

d_call: TRBD2
v_call: TRBV7-3
clone_size: -
j_call: TRBJ2-3
cdr3_aa: CASSPNGGRTDTQYF
cdr3_nt: TGTGCCAGCAGCCCCAATGGCGGGAGGACAGATACGCAGTATTTT

d_call: -
v_call: TRBV19
clone_size: few
j_call: TRBJ2-2
cdr3_aa: CASSHPPGLNTGELFF
cdr3_nt: TGTGCCAGTAGTCACCCGCCGGGACTTAACACCGGGGAGCTGTTTTTT

d_call: -
v_call: TRBV21-1
clone_size: -
j_call: TRBJ2-7
cdr3_aa: CASSARTGGDLWYF
cdr3_nt: TGTGCCAGCAGCGCCCGGACAGGGGGCGACCTTTGGTACTTC

d_call: -
v_call: TRBV27
clone_size: few
j_call: TRBJ1-2
cdr3_aa: CASSPDSYGYTF
cdr3_nt: TGTGCCAGCAGTCCGGACAGTTATGGCTACACCTTC

d_call: TRBD1
v_call: TRBV6-5
clone_size: -
j_call: TRBJ2-7
cdr3_aa: CASLTGQGYEQYF
cdr3_nt: TGTGCCAGTCTCACGGGACAGGGTTACGAGCAGTACTTC

d_call: TRBD1
v_call: TRBV5-1
clone_size: -
j_call: TRBJ2-7
cdr3_aa: CASSKTGVYNEQYF
cdr3_nt: TGCGCCAGCAGCAAGACAGGGGTTTACAACGAGCAGTACTTC

d_call: -
v_call: TRBV7-3
clone_size: -
j_call: TRBJ1-1
cdr3_aa: CASSLGESTEAFF
cdr3_nt: TGTGCCAGCAGCTTAGGTGAGAGCACTGAAGCTTTCTTT

d_call: -
v_call: TRBV11-3
clone_size: -
j_call: TRBJ2-5
cdr3_aa: CASSLYSLQETQYF
cdr3_nt: TGTGCCAGCAGCTTATACAGTCTCCAAGAGACCCAGTACTTC

d_call: -
v_call: TRBV3-1/TRBV3-2
clone_size: -
j_call: TRBJ2-5
cdr3_aa: CASSPLTGSETQYF
cdr3_nt: TGTGCCAGCAGCCCGTTGACAGGCAGCGAGACCCAGTACTTC

d_call: TRBD1
v_call: TRBV27
clone_size: few
j_call: TRBJ1-6
cdr3_aa: CASSLYGTANSPLHF
cdr3_nt: TGTGCCAGCAGTTTATATGGGACAGCTAATTCACCCCTCCACTTT

d_call: TRBD2
v_call: TRBV3-1/TRBV3-2
clone_size: -
j_call: TRBJ2-6
cdr3_aa: CASSQVFFKGLAGDSGANVLTF
cdr3_nt: TGTGCCAGCAGCCAAGTTTTCTTCAAGGGACTAGCGGGAGACTCTGGGGCCAACGTCCTGACTTTC

d_call: -
v_call: TRBV19
clone_size: -
j_call: TRBJ1-2
cdr3_aa: CASSRTYQGSGGYTF
cdr3_nt: TGTGCCAGTAGTCGAACTTATCAGGGGTCAGGGGGCTACACCTTC

d_call: -
v_call: TRBV5-5
clone_size: -
j_call: TRBJ1-4
cdr3_aa: CASSLGPKDEKLFF
cdr3_nt: TGTGCCAGCAGCTTGGGGCCCAAAGATGAAAAACTGTTTTTT

d_call: TRBD2
v_call: TRBV5-4
clone_size: -
j_call: TRBJ2-1
cdr3_aa: CASSLVYREAGNEQFF
cdr3_nt: TGTGCCAGCAGCTTGGTTTACCGGGAGGCCGGCAATGAGCAGTTCTTC

d_call: -
v_call: TRBV10-1
clone_size: -
j_call: TRBJ1-6
cdr3_aa: CASSPGKPYNSPLHF
cdr3_nt: TGCGCCAGCAGTCCAGGGAAACCCTATAATTCACCCCTCCACTTT

d_call: -
v_call: TRBV14
clone_size: many
j_call: TRBJ1-2
cdr3_aa: CASSQVRMEGYTF
cdr3_nt: TGTGCCAGCAGCCAAGTACGGATGGAGGGCTACACCTTC

d_call: -
v_call: TRBV2
clone_size: once
j_call: TRBJ2-1
cdr3_aa: CASSERTLNEQFF
cdr3_nt: TGTGCCAGCAGTGAACGGACTCTCAATGAGCAGTTCTTC

d_call: -
v_call: TRBV5-4
clone_size: few
j_call: TRBJ1-3
cdr3_aa: CASSSAATRVSGNTIYF
cdr3_nt: TGTGCCAGCAGCTCCGCCGCCACGAGAGTCTCTGGAAACACCATATATTTT

d_call: -
v_call: TRBV18
clone_size: -
j_call: TRBJ2-2
cdr3_aa: CASSPRPGELFF
cdr3_nt: TGTGCCAGCTCACCGCGGCCCGGGGAGCTGTTTTTT

d_call: -
v_call: TRBV12-3/TRBV12-4
clone_size: -
j_call: TRBJ1-6
cdr3_aa: CASSQANSPLHF
cdr3_nt: TGTGCCAGCAGTCAGGCTAATTCACCCCTCCACTTT

d_call: -
v_call: TRBV19
clone_size: -
j_call: TRBJ1-5
cdr3_aa: CASSDTSNQPQHF
cdr3_nt: TGTGCCAGTAGCGACACTAGCAATCAGCCCCAGCATTTT

d_call: -
v_call: TRBV5-1
clone_size: -
j_call: TRBJ2-3
cdr3_aa: CASSPIVGFLDTQYF
cdr3_nt: TGCGCCAGCAGCCCTATAGTCGGTTTTCTAGATACGCAGTATTTT

d_call: -
v_call: TRBV10-3
clone_size: -
j_call: TRBJ1-2
cdr3_aa: CAISAGWDSTPTGYGYTF
cdr3_nt: TGTGCCATCAGTGCGGGGTGGGACTCCACTCCTACTGGCTATGGCTACACCTTC

d_call: -
v_call: TRBV10-3
clone_size: -
j_call: TRBJ1-3
cdr3_aa: CAMAGGSSGNTIYF
cdr3_nt: TGTGCCATGGCAGGAGGGAGCTCTGGAAACACCATATATTTT

d_call: -
v_call: TRBV5-1
clone_size: -
j_call: TRBJ1-3
cdr3_aa: CASSLDPAPGNTIYF
cdr3_nt: TGCGCCAGCAGCTTGGATCCAGCGCCCGGAAACACCATATATTTT